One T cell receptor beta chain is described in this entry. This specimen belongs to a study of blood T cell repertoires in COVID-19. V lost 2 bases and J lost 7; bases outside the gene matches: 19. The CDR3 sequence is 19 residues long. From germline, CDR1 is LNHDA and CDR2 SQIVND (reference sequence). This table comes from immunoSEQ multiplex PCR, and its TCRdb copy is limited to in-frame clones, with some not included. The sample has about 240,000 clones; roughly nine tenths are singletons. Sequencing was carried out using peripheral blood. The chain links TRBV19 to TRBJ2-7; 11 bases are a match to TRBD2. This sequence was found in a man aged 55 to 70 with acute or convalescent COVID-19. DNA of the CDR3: TGTGCCAGTAGTATAATTCGGCGGGCTAGCGGGAGGCAGCTCGAGGAGCAGTACTTC. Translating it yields CASSIIRRASGRQLEEQYF.